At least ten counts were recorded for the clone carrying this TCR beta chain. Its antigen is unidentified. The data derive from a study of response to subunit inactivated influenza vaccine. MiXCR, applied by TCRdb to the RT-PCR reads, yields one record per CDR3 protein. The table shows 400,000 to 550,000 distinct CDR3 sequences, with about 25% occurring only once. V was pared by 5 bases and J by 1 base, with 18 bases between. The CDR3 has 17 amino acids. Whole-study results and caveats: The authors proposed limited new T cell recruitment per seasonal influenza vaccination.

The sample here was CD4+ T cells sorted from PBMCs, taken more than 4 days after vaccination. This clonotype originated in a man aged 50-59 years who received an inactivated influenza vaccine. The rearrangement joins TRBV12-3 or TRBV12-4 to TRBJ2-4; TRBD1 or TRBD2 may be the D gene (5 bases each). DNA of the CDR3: TGTGCCAGCAGTCCCTCCTTGGGGGTACGGGCCAAAAACATTCAGTACTTC. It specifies CASSPSLGVRAKNIQYF.